The clone carrying this TCR beta chain was recorded many times. This specimen comes from a study of T cells in Graves' hyperthyroidism and ophthalmopathy. There are 14 residues in the CDR3. The V and J ends lost 8 bases and 8 bases respectively, with 16 bases between them. Germline assignment: CDR1 MDHEN and CDR2 SYDVKM. Sample collection date corresponds to first hyperthyroidism diagnosis, prior to any ophthalmopathy symptoms. The CDR3 regions of TCR beta were amplified from RNA transcripts. First-round RT-PCR with HTBI primers amplified the TCR CDR3 region. TCRdb fed the multiplex PCR reads into MiXCR, producing one record per CDR3 protein. The sample carries 250,000 or so distinct CDR3 sequences, about 15% recorded once.

Source material: blood. The chain combines TRBV28 with TRBJ1-6; perhaps TRBD1 as D (5 bases). The receptor's source is a woman in her fifties or sixties with Graves' hyperthyroidism that later progressed to Graves' ophthalmopathy. CDR3 sequence: CASVRRTSYSPLHF. Here the CDR3 DNA reads TGTGCCAGCGTCCGCCGGACATCATATTCACCCCTCCACTTT.